Reported below is one T cell receptor beta chain. Its antigen is undetermined. Clones were read by immunoSEQ multiplex PCR, and TCRdb kept only the in-frame ones, dropping some. Of about 40,000 clones detected, approximately 83% appear once; the ten largest clones hold around 6.4%. This sample was taken from a study of T cells in localized non-small cell lung cancer. Overall study results and limits: It remains possible that heterogeneity exists, since only one tumor region was sequenced. Adjacent lung had a median approximately 57 of the 100 largest tumor clones. Increased T cell density in blood showed an association with longer overall survival. The greatest T cell clonality was found in uninvolved adjacent lung (higher than in tumor).

This clonotype originated in a man aged 40 to 70 with stage I lung adenocarcinoma. The input for sequencing was peripheral blood, taken before any cancer treatment.

CDR3 nucleotide sequence: TGTGCCAGCAGCCTGGGACCCAGCACAGATACGCAGTATTTT. Its protein product is CASSLGPSTDTQYF. The gene calls are TRBV5-6 and TRBJ2-3, with D perhaps assigned TRBD1 or TRBD2 (5 bases each). Germline loops: CDR1 SGHDT, CDR2 YYEEEE. Deletions cut 4 bases from V and 0 bases from J, with 9 bases between. The CDR3 runs to 14 residues.